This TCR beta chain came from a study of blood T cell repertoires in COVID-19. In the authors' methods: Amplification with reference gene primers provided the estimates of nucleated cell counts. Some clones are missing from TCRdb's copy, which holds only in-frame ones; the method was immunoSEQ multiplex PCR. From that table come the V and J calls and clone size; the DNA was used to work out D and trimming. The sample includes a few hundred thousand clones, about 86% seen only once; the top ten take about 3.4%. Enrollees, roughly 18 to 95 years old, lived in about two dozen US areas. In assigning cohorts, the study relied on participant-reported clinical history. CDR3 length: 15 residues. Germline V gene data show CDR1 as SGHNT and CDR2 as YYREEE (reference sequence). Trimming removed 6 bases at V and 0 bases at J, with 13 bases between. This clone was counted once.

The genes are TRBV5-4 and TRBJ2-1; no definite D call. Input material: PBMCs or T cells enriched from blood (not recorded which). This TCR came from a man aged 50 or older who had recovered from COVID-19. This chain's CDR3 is CASTPIEASYNEQFF. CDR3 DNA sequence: TGTGCCAGCACCCCCATAGAAGCCTCCTACAATGAGCAGTTCTTC.